Listed below are T cell receptor beta chains from one sample, sequenced in a study of T cells in Graves' hyperthyroidism and ophthalmopathy. TCRdb used MiXCR to reprocess the multiplex PCR reads, holding one entry per CDR3 protein. Among more than 500,000 distinct CDR3 sequences listed, 14% to 15% were seen once. The sample comprised blood. The receptors were sampled from a woman aged 40 to 50 with Graves' ophthalmopathy. The CDR3 runs from the conserved cysteine through the conserved F or W. The D gene is left open where the match is weak. Only some rows state a clone size, as once, few, many or a class for expanded clones.

CDR3 protein: CASTGQGIDEQYF; CDR3 DNA: TGTGCCAGCACGGGACAGGGTATCGACGAGCAGTACTTC; D gene: TRBD1; clone size: many; J gene: TRBJ2-7; V gene: TRBV28
CDR3 protein: CSVGQGAGNTIYF; CDR3 DNA: TGCAGCGTCGGACAGGGGGCTGGAAACACCATATATTTT; D gene: TRBD1; clone size: NA; J gene: TRBJ1-3; V gene: TRBV29-1
CDR3 protein: CASSLAGTAYQETQYF; CDR3 DNA: TGTGCCAGCAGCCTCGCCGGGACAGCGTACCAAGAGACCCAGTACTTC; D gene: TRBD1; clone size: many; J gene: TRBJ2-5; V gene: TRBV9
CDR3 protein: CATSDGMDSGNTIYF; CDR3 DNA: TGTGCCACCAGTGATGGAATGGACTCTGGAAACACCATATATTTT; D gene: NA; clone size: many; J gene: TRBJ1-3; V gene: TRBV24-1
CDR3 protein: CASIRGRGMNTEAFF; CDR3 DNA: TGTGCCAGCATTCGGGGGCGGGGAATGAACACTGAAGCTTTCTTT; D gene: NA; clone size: many; J gene: TRBJ1-1; V gene: TRBV6-2/TRBV6-3
CDR3 protein: CASSFLGQGDGYTF; CDR3 DNA: TGTGCCAGCAGTTTCCTGGGACAGGGAGATGGCTACACCTTC; D gene: TRBD1; clone size: many; J gene: TRBJ1-2; V gene: TRBV6-2/TRBV6-3
CDR3 protein: CASSQVGEGHEQYF; CDR3 DNA: TGTGCCAGCAGCCAAGTGGGTGAGGGGCACGAGCAGTACTTC; D gene: NA; clone size: many; J gene: TRBJ2-7; V gene: TRBV4-2
CDR3 protein: CASRTTGGNTEAFF; CDR3 DNA: TGTGCCAGTAGAACGACAGGGGGCAACACTGAAGCTTTCTTT; D gene: TRBD1; clone size: many; J gene: TRBJ1-1; V gene: TRBV19
CDR3 protein: CATDLLNHGLAGVGETQYF; CDR3 DNA: TGTGCCACCGATCTGTTGAACCACGGACTAGCGGGAGTCGGAGAGACCCAGTACTTC; D gene: TRBD2; clone size: many; J gene: TRBJ2-5; V gene: TRBV6-2/TRBV6-3
CDR3 protein: CASSLTGGYSGYTF; CDR3 DNA: TGTGCCAGCAGTTTAACAGGAGGGTACTCTGGCTACACCTTC; D gene: NA; clone size: NA; J gene: TRBJ1-2; V gene: TRBV28
CDR3 protein: CASSLQAGDTGELFF; CDR3 DNA: TGTGCCAGCAGCTTACAAGCGGGGGACACCGGGGAGCTGTTTTTT; D gene: TRBD2; clone size: few; J gene: TRBJ2-2; V gene: TRBV7-2
CDR3 protein: CASRDSRNQPQHF; CDR3 DNA: TGTGCCAGCAGGGACAGCCGCAATCAGCCCCAGCATTTT; D gene: NA; clone size: many; J gene: TRBJ1-5; V gene: TRBV12-3/TRBV12-4
CDR3 protein: CASRPWTDAYEQYF; CDR3 DNA: TGTGCCAGCAGGCCCTGGACGGATGCATACGAGCAGTACTTC; D gene: NA; clone size: many; J gene: TRBJ2-7; V gene: TRBV28
CDR3 protein: CASSVDSINYGYTF; CDR3 DNA: TGTGCCAGCAGCGTGGACAGTATCAACTATGGCTACACCTTC; D gene: NA; clone size: many; J gene: TRBJ1-2; V gene: TRBV6-1
CDR3 protein: CASSYRFGNTEAFF; CDR3 DNA: TGTGCCAGCAGTTACCGCTTTGGGAACACTGAAGCTTTCTTT; D gene: NA; clone size: many; J gene: TRBJ1-1; V gene: TRBV6-5
CDR3 protein: CAYSPGLRETQYF; CDR3 DNA: TGTGCCTACTCCCCTGGACTACGGGAGACCCAGTACTTC; D gene: NA; clone size: once; J gene: TRBJ2-5; V gene: TRBV30
CDR3 protein: CASRELAGPGELFF; CDR3 DNA: TGTGCCAGCAGAGAACTAGCGGGTCCCGGGGAGCTGTTTTTT; D gene: TRBD2; clone size: few; J gene: TRBJ2-2; V gene: TRBV6-1
CDR3 protein: CASSVGGLQETQYF; CDR3 DNA: TGTGCCAGCAGCGTAGGAGGGCTCCAAGAGACCCAGTACTTC; D gene: NA; clone size: many; J gene: TRBJ2-5; V gene: TRBV9
CDR3 protein: CASSQQMEKLFF; CDR3 DNA: TGTGCCAGCAGCCAGCAGATGGAAAAACTGTTTTTT; D gene: NA; clone size: many; J gene: TRBJ1-4; V gene: TRBV7-8
CDR3 protein: CASSDRGVSPLHF; CDR3 DNA: TGTGCCAGCAGTGACAGGGGCGTATCACCCCTCCACTTT; D gene: TRBD1; clone size: many; J gene: TRBJ1-6; V gene: TRBV27
CDR3 protein: CSARRTGRETQYF; CDR3 DNA: TGCAGTGCCCGGAGGACAGGTCGAGAGACCCAGTACTTC; D gene: TRBD1; clone size: many; J gene: TRBJ2-5; V gene: TRBV20-1
CDR3 protein: CASVASEQYF; CDR3 DNA: TGTGCCAGCGTAGCGAGCGAGCAGTACTTC; D gene: NA; clone size: NA; J gene: TRBJ2-7; V gene: TRBV2
CDR3 protein: CASSYSTGTHQETQYF; CDR3 DNA: TGTGCCAGCAGTTACTCGACCGGGACTCACCAAGAGACCCAGTACTTC; D gene: NA; clone size: NA; J gene: TRBJ2-5; V gene: TRBV6-5
CDR3 protein: CASSVDRSEAFF; CDR3 DNA: TGTGCCAGCAGTGTGGACAGAAGTGAAGCTTTCTTT; D gene: NA; clone size: NA; J gene: TRBJ1-1; V gene: TRBV6-2/TRBV6-3
CDR3 protein: CASSERDRAGYEQYF; CDR3 DNA: TGTGCCAGCAGCGAGAGGGACAGGGCGGGATACGAGCAGTACTTC; D gene: TRBD1; clone size: many; J gene: TRBJ2-7; V gene: TRBV7-9
CDR3 protein: CSARDRAGETQYF; CDR3 DNA: TGCAGTGCCAGGGACAGGGCAGGGGAGACCCAGTACTTC; D gene: TRBD1; clone size: many; J gene: TRBJ2-5; V gene: TRBV20-1
CDR3 protein: CASSVVASGSRETQYF; CDR3 DNA: TGTGCCAGCAGCGTAGTCGCTAGCGGGAGTCGGGAGACCCAGTACTTC; D gene: TRBD2; clone size: NA; J gene: TRBJ2-5; V gene: TRBV9
CDR3 protein: CASSLGGGLSDEQYF; CDR3 DNA: TGTGCCAGCAGCTTAGGGGGAGGGCTATCGGACGAGCAGTACTTC; D gene: TRBD2; clone size: many; J gene: TRBJ2-7; V gene: TRBV7-2
CDR3 protein: CASSLTIGRQGYEQYF; CDR3 DNA: TGTGCCAGCAGTTTAACCATTGGGAGGCAGGGGTACGAGCAGTACTTC; D gene: NA; clone size: NA; J gene: TRBJ2-7; V gene: TRBV11-2
CDR3 protein: CASRTGFSGYTF; CDR3 DNA: TGTGCCAGCAGGACAGGGTTCTCGGGCTACACCTTC; D gene: TRBD1; clone size: many; J gene: TRBJ1-2; V gene: TRBV27
CDR3 protein: CASSQVPTQTGMGTEAFF; CDR3 DNA: TGTGCCAGCAGCCAAGTACCAACCCAGACAGGGATGGGCACTGAAGCTTTCTTT; D gene: TRBD1; clone size: many; J gene: TRBJ1-1; V gene: TRBV3-1
CDR3 protein: CASSFARDAEAFF; CDR3 DNA: TGTGCCAGCAGTTTTGCCCGCGACGCTGAAGCTTTCTTT; D gene: NA; clone size: many; J gene: TRBJ1-1; V gene: TRBV12-3/TRBV12-4
CDR3 protein: CASSFPDHFQYF; CDR3 DNA: TGTGCCAGCAGTTTTCCGGACCACTTTCAGTACTTC; D gene: NA; clone size: many; J gene: TRBJ2-7; V gene: TRBV6-5
CDR3 protein: CASIDPGTEAFF; CDR3 DNA: TGTGCCAGCATCGATCCGGGGACTGAAGCTTTCTTT; D gene: NA; clone size: many; J gene: TRBJ1-1; V gene: TRBV28
CDR3 protein: CSVAGQGQHEQYF; CDR3 DNA: TGCAGCGTTGCCGGGCAGGGTCAGCACGAGCAGTACTTC; D gene: NA; clone size: few; J gene: TRBJ2-7; V gene: TRBV29-1
CDR3 protein: CATSRTSGGAYEQYF; CDR3 DNA: TGTGCCACCAGCAGAACTAGCGGGGGAGCCTACGAGCAGTACTTC; D gene: TRBD2; clone size: NA; J gene: TRBJ2-7; V gene: TRBV15
CDR3 protein: CASSKGTSGRSPSYEQYF; CDR3 DNA: TGTGCCAGCAGCAAGGGGACTAGCGGGAGAAGCCCCTCCTACGAGCAGTACTTC; D gene: TRBD2; clone size: many; J gene: TRBJ2-7; V gene: TRBV28
CDR3 protein: CATRTGNQPQHF; CDR3 DNA: TGTGCCACCAGAACAGGGAATCAGCCCCAGCATTTT; D gene: NA; clone size: many; J gene: TRBJ1-5; V gene: TRBV15
CDR3 protein: CASSPEGDPYEQYF; CDR3 DNA: TGTGCCAGCAGCCCCGAGGGCGACCCTTACGAGCAGTACTTC; D gene: NA; clone size: many; J gene: TRBJ2-7; V gene: TRBV6-2/TRBV6-3
CDR3 protein: CAIRGQEVTGGYTF; CDR3 DNA: TGTGCCATCCGGGGACAGGAGGTGACGGGTGGCTACACCTTC; D gene: TRBD1; clone size: few; J gene: TRBJ1-2; V gene: TRBV10-3
CDR3 protein: CASSGTALVVTEAFF; CDR3 DNA: TGTGCCAGCAGTGGTACAGCACTTGTAGTCACTGAAGCTTTCTTT; D gene: NA; clone size: many; J gene: TRBJ1-1; V gene: TRBV2
CDR3 protein: CSATRAGETQYF; CDR3 DNA: TGCAGTGCTACCCGAGCGGGCGAGACCCAGTACTTC; D gene: NA; clone size: many; J gene: TRBJ2-5; V gene: TRBV20-1
CDR3 protein: CASSHKGGGGTEAFF; CDR3 DNA: TGTGCCAGTAGTCACAAGGGGGGCGGAGGCACTGAAGCTTTCTTT; D gene: NA; clone size: many; J gene: TRBJ1-1; V gene: TRBV19
CDR3 protein: CASLWERGTGELFF; CDR3 DNA: TGTGCCAGTTTGTGGGAGAGGGGGACCGGGGAGCTGTTTTTT; D gene: NA; clone size: NA; J gene: TRBJ2-2; V gene: TRBV2
CDR3 protein: CASYSTYEQYF; CDR3 DNA: TGTGCCAGCTACAGCACCTACGAGCAGTACTTC; D gene: NA; clone size: NA; J gene: TRBJ2-7; V gene: TRBV6-1
CDR3 protein: CASSESVLDRLAGDLNIQYF; CDR3 DNA: TGTGCCAGCAGTGAATCAGTACTGGACCGACTAGCGGGAGACCTAAACATTCAGTACTTC; D gene: TRBD2; clone size: many; J gene: TRBJ2-4; V gene: TRBV6-4
CDR3 protein: CASSGTGGRYEQYF; CDR3 DNA: TGTGCCAGCAGTGGGACAGGGGGCCGGTACGAGCAGTACTTC; D gene: TRBD1; clone size: many; J gene: TRBJ2-7; V gene: TRBV2
CDR3 protein: CASSAGDTGYYEQYF; CDR3 DNA: TGTGCCAGCAGCGCCGGTGATACAGGCTACTACGAGCAGTACTTC; D gene: NA; clone size: many; J gene: TRBJ2-7; V gene: TRBV11-2
CDR3 protein: CASSQAIQGAGETQYF; CDR3 DNA: TGCGCCAGCAGCCAAGCCATTCAGGGGGCGGGGGAGACCCAGTACTTC; D gene: TRBD1; clone size: few; J gene: TRBJ2-5; V gene: TRBV4-1
CDR3 protein: CAGRTSGNSYEQYF; CDR3 DNA: TGTGCCGGAAGGACTAGCGGGAACTCCTACGAGCAGTACTTC; D gene: TRBD2; clone size: many; J gene: TRBJ2-7; V gene: TRBV6-2/TRBV6-3
CDR3 protein: CASSPFPGGTYEQYF; CDR3 DNA: TGTGCCAGCAGCCCTTTCCCGGGGGGGACCTACGAGCAGTACTTC; D gene: TRBD2; clone size: NA; J gene: TRBJ2-7; V gene: TRBV7-2
CDR3 protein: CASSNRDRVGGYTF; CDR3 DNA: TGTGCCAGCAGTAACCGGGACAGGGTTGGGGGCTACACCTTC; D gene: TRBD1; clone size: many; J gene: TRBJ1-2; V gene: TRBV12-3/TRBV12-4
CDR3 protein: CASSQYRGASGYTF; CDR3 DNA: TGTGCCAGCAGCCAGTACAGGGGCGCGTCCGGCTACACCTTC; D gene: TRBD1; clone size: NA; J gene: TRBJ1-2; V gene: TRBV3-1
CDR3 protein: CASRFMETQYF; CDR3 DNA: TGTGCCAGCAGGTTTATGGAGACCCAGTACTTC; D gene: NA; clone size: many; J gene: TRBJ2-5; V gene: TRBV6-1